This note documents a single T cell receptor beta chain sequence. Antigen: not known. The CDR3 consists of 17 residues. The ends lost 2 bases at V and 2 bases at J; junction bases unmatched: 6. Germline values: CDR1 PRHDT, CDR2 FYEKMQ (reference sequence). Specified treatment: oral pan-JAK inhibitor, 5-10 mg twice daily. Sampling of alopecia areata patients yielded lesional scalp punch biopsies as well as peripheral blood. Extraction and reverse transcription of RNA yielded cDNA as the sequencing template. Clones were sequenced by immunoSEQ multiplex PCR, and TCRdb holds only the in-frame ones, with some missing. The sample has fewer than 250,000 clones, 60% seen once; the top ten hold just over 1%. This sample is drawn from a study of CD8+ T cells in alopecia areata. Overall study: Treated patients took oral tofacitinib at 5 to 10 mg twice daily.

The study, taken as a whole, reports: In scalp samples, resident alphabeta T cells of normal skin are also sequenced.

The genes are TRBV13 and TRBJ1-5; 10 bases agree with TRBD1. This clonotype was sampled from a human donor with alopecia areata. The source material was CD4+ T cells sorted from blood, sampled at week 24, from a patient treated with tofacitinib. CDR3 bases: TGTGCCAGCAGCTTAAAAGGGACAGGGGCCCGCAATCAGCCCCAGCATTTT. Amino acids: CASSLKGTGARNQPQHF.